Presented here are 15 T cell receptor beta chains from one specimen sequenced in a study of cytomegalovirus exposure and HLA in healthy donors. The PCR employed 60 Vbeta primers together with 13 Jbeta primers. Only in-frame clones appear in the TCRdb table, and some are missing; sequencing was by immunoSEQ multiplex PCR. This table holds some 96,000 clones, over 65% found once. The sequenced sample was PBMCs. All receptors derive from a woman aged 55 to 70 in good health and CMV-seronegative.

The rearrangement joins TRBV2 to TRBJ2-5, with 11 bases that match TRBD2. V shed 8 bases, J shed 3 bases, and the junction held 2 bases outside the gene matches. Germline CDR1 is SNHLY and CDR2 is FYNNEI. There are 13 residues in the CDR3. The CDR3 DNA is TGTGCCAGCGAACTAGCGGGGGAAGAGACCCAGTACTTC. Translating it yields CASELAGEETQYF.

The V call is TRBV19, the J call TRBJ2-2; 7 bases agree with TRBD1. Trimming removed 6 bases from V and 4 bases from J; junction bases left unmatched: 5. Germline CDR1 is LNHDA and CDR2 is SQIVND (reference sequence). The CDR3 totals 14 residues. CDR3 residues: CASRDRWSTGELFF. In DNA, the CDR3 is TGTGCCAGTAGGGACAGGTGGTCCACCGGGGAGCTGTTTTTT. Full variable domain (remainder filled in from reference TRBV19 and TRBJ2-2): DGGITQSPKYLFRKEGQNVTLSCEQNLNHDAMYWYRQDPGQGLRLIYYSQIVNDFQKGDIAEGYSVSREKKESFPLTVTSAQKNPTAFYLCASRDRWSTGELFFGEGSRLTVL.

This clone came up a few times. The chain has TRBV27 and TRBJ1-1; maybe TRBD1 (5 bases). Germline V gives CDR1 MNHEY, CDR2 SMNVEV (reference sequence). This CDR3 comprises 14 residues. V was trimmed by 5 bases and J by 0 bases, leaving 10 bases between them. The CDR3 loop reads CASSHDSLNTEAFF. Here the CDR3 DNA reads TGTGCCAGCAGTCATGACAGTTTGAACACTGAAGCTTTCTTT.

This sequence joins TRBV7-2 and TRBJ2-5; TRBD2 matches at 13 bases. V was pared by 4 bases and J by 4 bases, with 6 bases of the junction left unmatched. Per the germline V gene, CDR1 is SGHTA and CDR2 is FQGNSA. The CDR3 is made up of 16 amino acids. The CDR3 loop reads CASSYQGLAGRETQYF. CDR3 DNA: TGTGCCAGCAGCTACCAGGGACTAGCGGGAAGAGAGACCCAGTACTTC. Together with reference TRBV7-2 and TRBJ2-5, the CDR3 gives the full variable domain: GAGVSQSPSNKVTEKGKDVELRCDPISGHTALYWYRQSLGQGLEFLIYFQGNSAPDKSGLPSDRFSAERTGGSVSTLTIQRTQQEDSAVYLCASSYQGLAGRETQYFGPGTRLLVL.

The rearrangement links TRBV7-9 to TRBJ1-2; weak D call: TRBD1 (5 bases). Trimming stripped 10 bases from V and 8 bases from J, with 14 bases between. Germline-derived CDR1 and CDR2 are SEHNR and FQNEAQ (reference sequence). CDR3 size: 11 residues. The CDR3 spells CAIQGTSGYTF. CDR3 in DNA: TGTGCCATCCAGGGAACCTCGGGCTACACCTTC.

The genes are TRBV6-5 and TRBJ1-2, with 9 bases matching TRBD1. V lost 5 bases to trimming and J lost 8 bases; unmatched junction nucleotides: 6. The CDR3 spans 13 residues. Germline assignment: CDR1 MNHEY and CDR2 SVGAGI. CDR3 protein: CASSRDRAQGYTF. CDR3 sequence (DNA): TGTGCCAGCAGTAGGGACAGGGCGCAGGGCTACACCTTC.

The chain links TRBV27 to TRBJ2-5; 7 bases agree with TRBD1. In germline, CDR1 is MNHEY, CDR2 SMNVEV (reference sequence). The CDR3 length is 14 residues. V trimming: 3 bases; J trimming: 11 bases; junction bases outside the gene matches: 12. The CDR3 protein is CASSLDRSRPEQYF. DNA for the CDR3: TGTGCCAGCAGTTTGGACAGGAGCCGCCCGGAGCAGTACTTC.

The V call is TRBV28, the J call TRBJ1-1, with D possibly matching TRBD1 (5 bases). The germline V gene has CDR1 MDHEN and CDR2 SYDVKM. CDR3 size: 13 residues. V was clipped by 5 bases and J by 7 bases, with 14 bases between them. CDR3 DNA: TGTGCCAGCAGTCTCCACCGGGGGAATGAAGCTTTCTTT. As protein: CASSLHRGNEAFF. The full variable domain, its missing parts supplied by reference TRBV28 and TRBJ1-1, is DVKVTQSSRYLVKRTGEKVFLECVQDMDHENMFWYRQDPGLGLRLIYFSYDVKMKEKGDIPEGYSVSREKKERFSLILESASTNQTSMYLCASSLHRGNEAFFGQGTRLTVV.

This clone was recorded once. The J gene is TRBJ1-2, the V gene TRBV10-3; D uncertain. Germline V CDR1 and CDR2: ENHRY, SYGVKD. CDR3 length: 11 amino acids. V lost 3 bases and J lost 4, with 3 bases in between. CDR3 residues: CAISDIYGYTF. The DNA for the CDR3 is TGTGCCATCAGTGATATCTATGGCTACACCTTC.

The J gene is TRBJ2-7, the V gene TRBV28, with 8 bases that match TRBD1. The V and J ends lost 4 bases and 2 bases, in that order; junction bases with no gene match: 10. The CDR3 runs to 16 residues. Per germline, CDR1 MDHEN and CDR2 SYDVKM. The CDR3 spells CASSSTPGTGAYEQYF. As DNA, the CDR3 is TGTGCCAGCAGTTCAACCCCCGGGACAGGCGCCTACGAGCAGTACTTC.

This chain's CDR3 is CASSLGANTEAFF. The CDR3 DNA follows: TGTGCCAGCAGTTTAGGGGCGAACACTGAAGCTTTCTTT. J is TRBJ1-1 and V is TRBV27, with D maybe TRBD1 (5 bases). The germline CDR1 and CDR2 sequences are MNHEY and SMNVEV (reference sequence). V gave up 2 bases and J gave up 1 base, with 5 bases separating them. The length of the CDR3 is 13 residues.

The chain uses TRBV28 and TRBJ2-7, with 11 bases lining up with TRBD2. V shed 4 bases, J shed 2 bases, and the junction held 7 bases outside the gene matches. In germline, CDR1 is MDHEN, CDR2 SYDVKM. The CDR3 consists of 16 residues. The CDR3 DNA reads TGTGCCAGCAGTTACATTCTAGCGGGAGGCACCTACGAGCAGTACTTC. Protein sequence: CASSYILAGGTYEQYF.

Points on this clone: At one end, the junction sequence differs from germline, possibly due to a read error. This chain connects TRBV28 to TRBJ1-2, with a tentative D call TRBD1 (6 bases). This CDR3 has 14 amino acids. Germline CDR1 and CDR2: MDHEN and SYDVKM. The DNA for the CDR3 is TGTGCCAGCACTTTAGGGGGGGGAATCTATGGCTACACCTTC. This codes for CASTLGGGIYGYTF.

The chain couples TRBV5-4 to TRBJ2-7, with TRBD2 matching over 13 bases. This CDR3 has 15 residues. V was pared by 1 base and J by 3 bases, with 1 base of the junction left unmatched. CDR1 SGHNT and CDR2 YYREEE come from the germline V gene (reference sequence). CDR3 DNA: TGTGCCAGCAGCTTGCGGACTAGCGGGAGCTACGAGCAGTACTTC. Protein: CASSLRTSGSYEQYF.

The chain employs TRBV6-1 and TRBJ2-1; 7 bases map to TRBD2. The V segment lost 2 bases and the J segment 6 bases; nucleotides outside the gene matches: 7. There are 15 residues in the CDR3. The germline V gene has CDR1 MNHNS and CDR2 SASEGT. CDR3 in DNA: TGTGCCAGCAGTGAACAAGCGGGCGGGAGCAATGAGCAGTTCTTC. It codes for CASSEQAGGSNEQFF.